A single sample gave rise to the 28 T cell receptor beta chains below, sequenced in a study of cytomegalovirus exposure and HLA in healthy donors. Primers: 60 Vbeta forward and 13 Jbeta reverse. Generated by immunoSEQ multiplex PCR, the TCRdb table keeps only in-frame clones and is missing some. The table has about 190,000 clones, 65% to 85% seen once. Sequenced sample: PBMCs. Receptors originate from a woman aged 18-35 years in good health and CMV-seronegative.

The V and J genes are TRBV6-1 and TRBJ2-7; 11 nucleotides agree with TRBD2. Germline CDR1 and CDR2: MNHNS and SASEGT. The CDR3 covers 16 residues. Losses at the gene ends were 1 base for V and 3 bases for J; bases not matched to a gene: 5. This CDR3 is CASSEDRLAGNYEQYF. As DNA, the CDR3 is TGTGCCAGCAGTGAAGATCGACTAGCGGGAAACTACGAGCAGTACTTC.

The chain is built from TRBV5-4 and TRBJ1-2; D might be TRBD1 (6 bases). V lost 0 bases to trimming and J lost 7 bases, with 10 bases between them. Per germline, CDR1 SGHNT and CDR2 YYREEE (reference sequence). The length of the CDR3 is 13 residues. The CDR3 DNA sequence: TGTGCCAGCAGCTTGGACAGGGAAGGTGGCTACACCTTC. Translated: CASSLDREGGYTF.

This chain links TRBV9 with TRBJ1-3; D not certain. This CDR3 is built from 16 residues. Germline V CDR1 and CDR2: SGDLS, YYNGEE. Trimming left V 2 bases short and J 0 bases short, with 12 bases between. The CDR3 loop reads CASSVGGGLSGNTIYF. The CDR3 DNA reads TGTGCCAGCAGCGTCGGCGGAGGACTCTCTGGAAACACCATATATTTT.

CDR3 DNA: TGTGCCAGTAGTATGGGACAGGGACTCTACGAGCAGTACTTC. Translation: CASSMGQGLYEQYF. The V gene is TRBV19, the J gene TRBJ2-7, with 9 bases identical to TRBD1. V lost 3 bases to trimming and J lost 3 bases; unmatched junction nucleotides: 3. The germline V gene encodes CDR1 LNHDA and CDR2 SQIVND (reference sequence). The CDR3 loop spans 14 amino acids.

CDR3 coding DNA: TGTGCCAGCAGCCAAGACAGGGGGTGGGCAGATACGCAGTATTTT. Translating it yields CASSQDRGWADTQYF. The rearrangement uses TRBV14 and TRBJ2-3, with 7 bases lining up with TRBD1. This CDR3 spans 15 amino acids. V was clipped by 0 bases and J by 4 bases; unmatched bases: 4. Germline V gene sequence: CDR1 SGHDN, CDR2 FVKESK.

The V gene is TRBV4-1, the J gene TRBJ2-1; the match to TRBD1 covers 11 bases. The CDR3 length is 16 residues. Per germline, CDR1 MGHRA and CDR2 YSYEKL. V dropped 0 bases and J dropped 4; count of bases not matched to a gene: 2. CDR3 bases: TGCGCCAGCAGCCAAGATTGGGACAGGGGGTACAATGAGCAGTTCTTC. Its protein product is CASSQDWDRGYNEQFF.

The J gene is TRBJ2-1, the V gene TRBV7-3; tentatively, D is TRBD2 (6 bases). CDR1 SGHTA and CDR2 FQGTGA come from the germline V gene. CDR3 length: 16 amino acids. The V end was cut by 5 bases, the J end by 0 bases, with 14 bases between. CDR3 coding DNA: TGTGCCAGCAGCCGAAGGAGGGCGGGCTCCTACAATGAGCAGTTCTTC. Encoded protein: CASSRRRAGSYNEQFF.

Here the CDR3 reads CAGAGREDSYEQYF. The CDR3, as DNA: TGTGCCGGGGCCGGACGGGAGGATTCCTACGAGCAGTACTTC. The rearrangement links TRBV28 to TRBJ2-7, with 7 bases lining up with TRBD2. The CDR3 spans 14 residues. From germline, CDR1 is MDHEN and CDR2 SYDVKM. V shed 11 bases, J shed 1 base, and the junction held 11 bases outside the gene matches.

This chain links TRBV4-1 with TRBJ2-1, with 11 positions matching TRBD2. CDR1 and CDR2 (germline): MGHRA, YSYEKL. J lost 2 bases, V lost 4 bases, and 13 bases had no gene match. The CDR3 spans 19 residues. The CDR3 region has the DNA TGCGCCAGCAGCCGAATACTAGCGGGAGAGGGAACCGCCTACAATGAGCAGTTCTTC. Its translation: CASSRILAGEGTAYNEQFF.

This clone is a singleton in its sample. This sequence joins TRBV7-9 and TRBJ2-3, with D unresolved. V lost 0 bases, J lost 6 bases, and 22 bases lay in between. The length of the CDR3 is 18 residues. The germline CDR1 and CDR2 sequences are SEHNR and FQNEAQ (reference sequence). DNA for the CDR3: TGTGCCAGCAGCTTAGCAATACAGTGGGTTACGCGAGTCGATACGCAGTATTTT. Its translation is CASSLAIQWVTRVDTQYF. The complete variable domain, with remaining parts taken from reference TRBV7-9 and TRBJ2-3, reads DTGVSQNPRHKITKRGQNVTFRCDPISEHNRLYWYRQTLGQGPEFLTYFQNEAQLEKSRLLSDRFSAERPKGSFSTLEIQRTEQGDSAMYLCASSLAIQWVTRVDTQYFGPGTRLTVL.

J is TRBJ1-2 and V is TRBV27, with D unclear. The germline V gene has CDR1 MNHEY and CDR2 SMNVEV (reference sequence). Trimming stripped 5 bases from V and 0 bases from J, with 13 bases between. The CDR3 runs to 15 residues. The CDR3 sequence: CASSPSRSSNYGYTF. CDR3 nucleotides: TGTGCCAGCAGTCCCTCGAGGTCCTCTAACTATGGCTACACCTTC.

This clone was seen only a few times. This CDR3 reads CASLAGNEQFF. The CDR3, as DNA: TGTGCCAGTTTAGCGGGGAATGAGCAGTTCTTC. The chain has TRBV19 and TRBJ2-1; 8 nucleotides match TRBD2. V trimming: 8 bases; J trimming: 7 bases; junction bases outside the gene matches: 1. The CDR3 length is 11 residues. Per the germline V gene, CDR1 is LNHDA and CDR2 is SQIVND (reference sequence). The whole variable domain, remainder taken from reference TRBV19 and TRBJ2-1, is DGGITQSPKYLFRKEGQNVTLSCEQNLNHDAMYWYRQDPGQGLRLIYYSQIVNDFQKGDIAEGYSVSREKKESFPLTVTSAQKNPTAFYLCASLAGNEQFFGPGTRLTVL.

This clone was counted a few times. The chain is built from TRBV30 and TRBJ1-5; tentatively, D is TRBD1 (6 bases). Trimming left V 1 base short and J 3 bases short, with 7 bases between. Germline assignment: CDR1 GTSNPN and CDR2 SVGIG (reference sequence). The CDR3 length is 13 residues. The CDR3 spells CAWSGQVNQPQHF. The CDR3 bases are TGTGCCTGGAGTGGACAGGTCAATCAGCCCCAGCATTTT.

The chain recombines TRBV19 with TRBJ1-1; D call uncertain. Germline CDR1 reads LNHDA; CDR2 reads SQIVND (reference sequence). V was trimmed by 1 base and J by 8 bases, leaving 5 bases between them. CDR3 length: 11 residues. The CDR3 sequence: CASSIAGEAFF. DNA for the CDR3: TGTGCCAGTAGTATAGCCGGGGAAGCTTTCTTT.

The chain has TRBV7-3 and TRBJ2-1, with 11 bases aligning to TRBD2. CDR3 length equals 15 residues. CDR1 is SGHTA and CDR2 is FQGTGA in the germline V gene. V was clipped by 5 bases and J by 5 bases; unmatched bases: 5. The CDR3 DNA reads TGTGCCAGCAGCCTCGCGACTAGCGGGAACAATGAGCAGTTCTTC. This sequence encodes CASSLATSGNNEQFF.

This clone is a singleton in its sample. V gene TRBV20-1 combines with J gene TRBJ2-7; D ambiguous. CDR1 is DFQATT, CDR2 SNEGSKA, per germline (reference sequence). The CDR3 spans 10 residues. The V and J ends lost 8 bases and 5 bases respectively, with 10 bases between them. CDR3 sequence: CSPIRDEQYF. CDR3 nucleotide sequence: TGCAGTCCCATCCGAGACGAGCAGTACTTC.

The gene calls are TRBV6-5 and TRBJ1-4; D unclear. Trimming stripped 0 bases from V and 7 bases from J, with 9 bases between. This CDR3 is built from 14 residues. Germline values: CDR1 MNHEY, CDR2 SVGAGI. CDR3 nucleotides: TGTGCCAGCAGTTACTCCGAGGGTGGTGAAAAACTGTTTTTT. Its protein product is CASSYSEGGEKLFF.

The chain joins TRBV9 to TRBJ1-5, with 7 positions matching TRBD1. The germline V gene has CDR1 SGDLS and CDR2 YYNGEE. The CDR3 consists of 14 residues. After removal of 4 bases from V and 5 bases from J, the junction contained 6 bases not matched to a gene. CDR3 nucleotide sequence: TGTGCCAGCAGCCCGAACACAGGGGATCAGCCCCAGCATTTT. Translating it yields CASSPNTGDQPQHF.

The V call is TRBV14, the J call TRBJ2-2; 8 nucleotides line up with TRBD1. V lost 3 bases to trimming and J lost 6 bases; unmatched junction nucleotides: 3. This CDR3 has 14 residues. The germline gives CDR1 SGHDN, CDR2 FVKESK. CDR3 in DNA: TGTGCCAGCAGCCACAGGGGGCAGGCCGGGGAGCTGTTTTTT. It specifies CASSHRGQAGELFF.

The chain combines TRBV6-1 with TRBJ1-1, with TRBD1 identical over 9 bases. V was clipped by 10 bases and J by 0 bases; unmatched bases: 3. Germline assignment: CDR1 MNHNS and CDR2 SASEGT. This CDR3 region has 13 residues. The CDR3 loop reads CATRDRVNTEAFF. In DNA, the CDR3 is TGTGCCACCCGGGACAGGGTGAACACTGAAGCTTTCTTT.

The chain employs TRBV27 and TRBJ2-7; tentative D call: TRBD2 (7 bases). V dropped 0 bases and J dropped 7 bases, with 25 bases sitting between them. Germline V CDR1 and CDR2: MNHEY, SMNVEV (reference sequence). This CDR3 comprises 18 residues. DNA for the CDR3: TGTGCCAGCAGTTTATCGAACAGGGCGTGGGGCCTCGGGGGGGAGCAGTACTTC. Its translation is CASSLSNRAWGLGGEQYF.

The chain uses TRBV4-2 and TRBJ1-4; 7 bases agree with TRBD1. The CDR3 sequence is 15 residues long. V lost 6 bases, J lost 4 bases, and 8 bases stayed unmatched. The V gene's germline CDR1 is LGHNA and CDR2 YNFKEQ. CDR3: CASSLPGTDNEKLFF. The CDR3 DNA is TGTGCCAGCAGTCTTCCAGGGACAGATAATGAAAAACTGTTTTTT.

V and J are TRBV5-6 and TRBJ1-3; D unresolved. This CDR3 is built from 13 residues. Germline V gene data show CDR1 as SGHDT and CDR2 as YYEEEE. The V and J ends lost 4 bases and 4 bases respectively, with 9 bases between them. The CDR3, as DNA: TGTGCCAGCAGCCATACGGGGGGAAACACCATATATTTT. This encodes CASSHTGGNTIYF. Drawing the rest from reference TRBV5-6 and TRBJ1-3, the complete variable domain is DAGVTQSPTHLIKTRGQQVTLRCSPKSGHDTVSWYQQALGQGPQFIFQYYEEEERQRGNFPDRFSGHQFPNYSSELNVNALLLGDSALYLCASSHTGGNTIYFGEGSWLTVV.

J is TRBJ1-1 and V is TRBV7-9; D ambiguous. The CDR3 length is 11 residues. The germline V gene encodes CDR1 SEHNR and CDR2 FQNEAQ (reference sequence). The CDR3 reads CSPVKNTEAFF. CDR3 sequence (DNA): TGTTCCCCGGTAAAGAACACTGAAGCTTTCTTT.

This chain links TRBV4-3 with TRBJ2-1, with TRBD2 matching over 7 bases. This CDR3 contains 16 residues. Germline V gene sequence: CDR1 LGHNA, CDR2 YSLEER. The J segment lost 7 bases and the V segment lost 0 bases, leaving 9 bases of the junction unmatched. CDR3 amino acids: CASSQDAAGVGNEQFF. Written as DNA, the CDR3 is TGCGCCAGCAGCCAAGATGCGGCGGGAGTAGGAAATGAGCAGTTCTTC.

The CDR3 sequence: CATDRSPNYGYTF. DNA of the CDR3: TGTGCCACGGACAGATCACCTAACTATGGCTACACCTTC. This chain uses TRBV28 with TRBJ1-2, with a tentative D call TRBD1 (6 bases). This CDR3 comprises 13 residues. Germline values: CDR1 MDHEN, CDR2 SYDVKM. Trimming left V 10 bases short and J 0 bases short, with 12 bases between.

This clone was counted a single time. J is TRBJ2-7 and V is TRBV5-1, with TRBD1 matching over 9 bases. Germline assignment: CDR1 SGHRS and CDR2 YFSETQ. The CDR3 covers 16 residues. The trim removed 0 bases at V and 0 bases at J, leaving 4 bases unmatched. The CDR3 loop reads CASSLGDRGISYEQYF. The CDR3 DNA is TGCGCCAGCAGCTTGGGTGACAGGGGGATCTCCTACGAGCAGTACTTC.

The V gene is TRBV28, the J gene TRBJ2-5; 13 bases are a match to TRBD2. Unmatched junction bases numbered 4, after V lost 4 bases and J lost 2 bases. This CDR3 comprises 16 residues. CDR1 is MDHEN, CDR2 SYDVKM, per germline. CDR3 sequence (DNA): TGTGCCAGCAGTTGGGGACTAGCGGGAAAACAAGAGACCCAGTACTTC. It codes for CASSWGLAGKQETQYF. The full variable domain, rest sourced from reference TRBV28 and TRBJ2-5, is DVKVTQSSRYLVKRTGEKVFLECVQDMDHENMFWYRQDPGLGLRLIYFSYDVKMKEKGDIPEGYSVSREKKERFSLILESASTNQTSMYLCASSWGLAGKQETQYFGPGTRLLVL.